Listed here are 8 T cell receptor beta chains from one sample, sequenced in a study of blood T cell repertoires in COVID-19. TCRdb keeps only in-frame clones here, not all; method: immunoSEQ multiplex PCR. The sample carries approximately 200,000 clones, roughly 82% recorded once. The specimen was peripheral blood. These receptors were taken from a woman aged 25 to 45 with acute or convalescent COVID-19.

The rearrangement links TRBV4-2 to TRBJ1-1; TRBD1 is a possible D gene (5 bases). Per germline, CDR1 LGHNA and CDR2 YNFKEQ. The CDR3 runs 14 residues. V was clipped by 3 bases and J by 11 bases, with 19 bases between them. The CDR3 DNA is TGTGCCAGCAGCCACCCTCCACCCTGGGGGGAGGCTTTCTTT. This translates into CASSHPPPWGEAFF.

This chain joins TRBV10-3 and TRBJ2-7; 12 bases match TRBD1. Germline CDR1 and CDR2: ENHRY and SYGVKD. V shed 7 bases, J shed 5 bases, and the junction held 9 bases outside the gene matches. This CDR3 is 15 amino acids long. The CDR3 sequence is CAIKRDRGRVDEQYF. CDR3 bases: TGTGCCATCAAAAGGGACAGGGGGCGCGTCGACGAGCAGTACTTC.

This clone has a handful of counts. The chain carries TRBV28 and TRBJ1-2; TRBD1 matches at 9 bases. V lost 6 bases, J lost 5 bases, and 7 bases stayed unmatched. Germline V CDR1 and CDR2: MDHEN, SYDVKM. The CDR3 spans 14 residues. The CDR3 region has the DNA TGTGCCAGCAGGCTACAGGGGGCGAAGTATGGCTACACCTTC. This gives the protein CASRLQGAKYGYTF.

This clone turned up a few times. This chain uses TRBV3-1 (or the pseudogene TRBV3-2) with TRBJ1-5; 9 nucleotides line up with TRBD1. The CDR3 has 16 residues. Germline values: CDR1 LGHDT, CDR2 YNNKEL (reference sequence). The V and J ends lost 1 base and 4 bases, in that order; junction bases with no gene match: 5. The CDR3, as DNA: TGTGCCAGCAGCCAAGGGAAGACAGGGGGAAATCAGCCCCAGCATTTT. Translating it yields CASSQGKTGGNQPQHF.

V usage is TRBV27 and J usage is TRBJ1-1; a weak D match, TRBD1 (5 bases). The CDR3 has 15 residues. The ends were cut back, 6 bases at V and 1 base at J, with 15 bases in the middle. Germline values: CDR1 MNHEY, CDR2 SMNVEV (reference sequence). Here the CDR3 DNA reads TGTGCCAGCAGAAAAGGTCAGGGAGGGAACACTGAAGCTTTCTTT. This encodes CASRKGQGGNTEAFF.

The J gene is TRBJ2-7, the V gene TRBV27; D possibly corresponds to TRBD1 (6 bases). The germline V gene encodes CDR1 MNHEY and CDR2 SMNVEV (reference sequence). Between the trimmed V and J ends, which lost 5 bases and 3 bases, there was a span of 17 bases. This CDR3 contains 15 residues. The CDR3 DNA sequence: TGTGCCAGCAGTGGGTGGGGGCAGGGGATCTACGAGCAGTACTTC. Translating it yields CASSGWGQGIYEQYF.

The rearrangement links TRBV7-9 to TRBJ2-2; D perhaps matches TRBD2 (6 bases). This CDR3 is built from 14 residues. V shed 0 bases and J shed 9 bases, with 11 bases lying between them. CDR1 is SEHNR and CDR2 is FQNEAQ in the germline V gene (reference sequence). In DNA form, the CDR3 reads TGTGCCAGCAGCTTAGCGTCGGGGGTGTGGGAGCTGTTTTTT. Encoded protein: CASSLASGVWELFF. Drawing the rest from reference TRBV7-9 and TRBJ2-2, the complete variable domain is DTGVSQNPRHKITKRGQNVTFRCDPISEHNRLYWYRQTLGQGPEFLTYFQNEAQLEKSRLLSDRFSAERPKGSFSTLEIQRTEQGDSAMYLCASSLASGVWELFFGEGSRLTVL.

The chain combines TRBV27 with TRBJ1-5, with D possibly being TRBD1 (6 bases). Trimming cost V 10 bases and J 2 bases, with 9 bases left between them. The CDR3 length is 12 residues. Looked up from germline, CDR1 is MNHEY and CDR2 is SMNVEV (reference sequence). DNA for the CDR3: TGTGCCACCCGACAGGGCAATCAGCCCCAGCATTTT. Translating it yields CATRQGNQPQHF.